The rows below give T cell receptor beta chains drawn from one sample of a study of shared clonotypes between healthy human individuals. Some clones are missing from TCRdb's copy, which holds only in-frame ones; the method was immunoSEQ multiplex PCR. The sample contains approximately 510,000 clones, 79% of which appear only once. Material: PBMCs. The receptors stem from a woman between 40 and 50 years old in good health. Some clones in this sample may be carry-over from other donors' samples. Both conserved end residues are part of each CDR3. D genes are given only for firm matches. The size field is filled for only some rows; it gives once, few, many or a size class.

D gene,clone size,J gene,V gene,CDR3 DNA,CDR3 protein
.,.,TRBJ1-4,TRBV30,TGTGCCTGGAGTAGGGAAAAACTGTTTTTT,CAWSREKLFF
TRBD2,many,TRBJ2-3,TRBV9,TGTGCCAGCAGCGTCGATAGCGGGAGCGTCGCAGATACGCAGTATTTT,CASSVDSGSVADTQYF
TRBD1,.,TRBJ1-1,TRBV30,TGTGCCTGGGCCCGACAGGGGAGTGACACTGAAGCTTTCTTT,CAWARQGSDTEAFF
TRBD2,.,TRBJ2-7,TRBV4-3,TGCGCCAGCAGCCAAGATTGGGCTAGCGGGAGTTACGAGCAGTACTTC,CASSQDWASGSYEQYF
.,.,TRBJ1-1,TRBV28,TGTGCCAGCAGTTTACCAGACCATCCCGGGGGCGAAGCTTTCTTT,CASSLPDHPGGEAFF
.,.,TRBJ2-5,TRBV5-6,TGTGCCAGCAGCTTACAGTATGCGTGGGAGACCCAGTACTTC,CASSLQYAWETQYF
.,once,TRBJ2-5,TRBV7-2,TGTGCCAGCAGCTTAGAAGGCAGGGGTTTGGCGACCCAGTACTTC,CASSLEGRGLATQYF
.,.,TRBJ1-1,TRBV5-5,TGTGCCAGCAGCCTGAGTAGCGATCACACTGAAGCTTTCTTT,CASSLSSDHTEAFF
TRBD1,.,TRBJ2-4,TRBV4-2,TGTGCCAGCAGCCAAGTCCCCTCGACAGGGATGAACATTCAGTACTTC,CASSQVPSTGMNIQYF
.,.,TRBJ2-1,TRBV30,TGTGCCTGGAGTGTACCGGGACTTTCCTCCTACAATGAGCAGTTCTTC,CAWSVPGLSSYNEQFF
.,.,TRBJ2-7,TRBV6-1,TGTGCCAGCAGTACATTCTACGAGCAGTACTTC,CASSTFYEQYF